This is a list of T cell receptor beta chains from one sample in a study of cytomegalovirus exposure and HLA in healthy donors. Only in-frame clones appear in the TCRdb table, and some are missing; sequencing was by immunoSEQ multiplex PCR. Of a few hundred thousand clones in the sample, about 80% were seen once. The specimen sequenced was PBMCs. The receptors originated from a woman in her thirties in good health and CMV-seronegative. Both conserved end residues are part of each CDR3. D genes are given only for firm matches. Rows may omit the clone size; those that give it use once, few, many or a size class.

cdr3_length	clone_size	j_call	v_call	d_call	cdr3_aa	cdr3_nt
15	NA	TRBJ1-4	TRBV5-6	TRBD1	CASSYRTGPTEKLFF	TGTGCCAGCAGCTACCGGACAGGGCCCACAGAAAAACTGTTTTTT
15	NA	TRBJ2-7	TRBV6-1	TRBD2	CASTGQAGSSYEQYF	TGTGCCAGTACCGGTCAAGCGGGGAGCTCCTACGAGCAGTACTTC
15	NA	TRBJ1-2	TRBV5-6	TRBD1	CASSQGTGGAYGYTF	TGTGCCAGCAGCCAGGGGACAGGGGGCGCTTATGGCTACACCTTC
14	NA	TRBJ2-7	TRBV6-1	TRBD1	CASSEGTGSGEQYF	TGTGCCAGCAGTGAGGGGACAGGGTCTGGCGAGCAGTACTTC
14	NA	TRBJ2-6	TRBV6-1	TRBD2	CASLGGSGANVLTF	TGTGCCAGCCTGGGGGGGTCAGGGGCCAACGTCCTGACTTTC
16	NA	TRBJ1-1	TRBV5-1	TRBD1	CASSPRGTGTNTEAFF	TGCGCCAGCAGCCCGAGGGGGACAGGTACGAACACTGAAGCTTTCTTT
15	NA	TRBJ1-3	TRBV6-1	NA	CASRRDSTSGNTIYF	TGTGCCTCACGTCGAGACAGCACCTCTGGAAACACCATATATTTT
15	NA	TRBJ1-1	TRBV14	TRBD1	CASSQGEGARTEAFF	TGTGCCAGCAGCCAAGGAGAGGGGGCGCGGACTGAAGCTTTCTTT
16	NA	TRBJ1-1	TRBV27	TRBD1	CASSFSFTGGRTEAFF	TGTGCCAGCAGTTTTTCCTTCACAGGGGGTCGCACTGAAGCTTTCTTT
15	once	TRBJ1-5	TRBV9	NA	CASSVGGSGNQPQHF	TGTGCCAGCAGCGTTGGGGGGTCCGGCAATCAGCCCCAGCATTTT
13	NA	TRBJ2-7	TRBV4-1	NA	CASSWPGVGEQYF	TGCGCCAGCAGCTGGCCCGGGGTCGGCGAGCAGTACTTC
18	NA	TRBJ2-6	TRBV5-6	TRBD1	CASSLGDRVFSGANVLTF	TGTGCCAGCAGCTTGGGTGACAGGGTATTCTCTGGGGCCAACGTCCTGACTTTC
14	NA	TRBJ2-5	TRBV27	NA	CASSYQGYQETQYF	TGTGCCAGCAGTTATCAGGGGTACCAAGAGACCCAGTACTTC
17	NA	TRBJ2-5	TRBV5-1	TRBD2	CASSLGVAGGPQETQYF	TGCGCCAGCAGCTTGGGGGTAGCGGGGGGTCCCCAAGAGACCCAGTACTTC
15	NA	TRBJ1-5	TRBV19	TRBD1	CASSKNRGLGQPQHF	TGTGCCAGTAGTAAAAACAGGGGGCTGGGTCAGCCCCAGCATTTT
15	NA	TRBJ2-5	TRBV11-3	NA	CASSLGPSIAEAQYF	TGTGCCAGCAGCTTAGGCCCCTCCATAGCGGAGGCCCAGTACTTC
19	NA	TRBJ2-3	TRBV12-5	TRBD2	CASGPSPGLAGGQTDTQYF	TGTGCTAGTGGTCCCTCACCCGGACTAGCGGGGGGGCAAACAGATACGCAGTATTTT
14	NA	TRBJ1-1	TRBV28	NA	CASRDGGQTPEAFF	TGTGCCAGCAGGGACGGAGGACAGACTCCTGAAGCTTTCTTT
13	NA	TRBJ2-5	TRBV9	NA	CASSVDAETPQYF	TGTGCCAGCAGCGTAGACGCGGAGACGCCCCAGTACTTC
14	NA	TRBJ1-5	TRBV19	TRBD1	CASSMGQHNQPQHF	TGTGCCAGTAGTATGGGACAGCACAATCAGCCCCAGCATTTT
13	NA	TRBJ1-2	TRBV10-3	NA	CAIVRTEGDGYTF	TGTGCCATCGTTCGGACAGAGGGGGATGGCTACACCTTC
12	NA	TRBJ2-7	TRBV2	NA	CASSTTGQEQYF	TGTGCCAGCAGTACAACAGGGCAGGAGCAGTACTTC
15	NA	TRBJ2-2	TRBV10-3	TRBD2	CAISSTSGRDGELFF	TGTGCCATCAGTTCGACTAGCGGGAGGGACGGGGAGCTGTTTTTT